The clone carrying this TCR beta chain has a handful of counts. This specimen belongs to a study of blood T cells in healthy people across ages. Trimming stripped 8 bases from V and 4 bases from J, with 25 bases between. The CDR3 extends over 17 amino acids. Germline CDR1 is MNHNY and CDR2 is SVGAGI (reference sequence). The authors ran a second PCR of 7 to 11 cycles using a sample-barcoded 5' primer and a J-beta primer mix. TCRdb analysed the 5' RACE reads with MiXCR anew, one entry per CDR3 protein. In the table there are fewer than 950,000 distinct CDR3 sequences, about 55% of which are singletons.

The chain links TRBV6-6 to TRBJ2-3, with D hard to call. Input material: blood. The sequence was collected from a man aged 80 or over in good health. The CDR3 protein is CASFVHPGPRIADTQYF. The CDR3 DNA is TGTGCCAGCTTCGTCCATCCAGGACCCCGCATAGCAGATACGCAGTATTTT.